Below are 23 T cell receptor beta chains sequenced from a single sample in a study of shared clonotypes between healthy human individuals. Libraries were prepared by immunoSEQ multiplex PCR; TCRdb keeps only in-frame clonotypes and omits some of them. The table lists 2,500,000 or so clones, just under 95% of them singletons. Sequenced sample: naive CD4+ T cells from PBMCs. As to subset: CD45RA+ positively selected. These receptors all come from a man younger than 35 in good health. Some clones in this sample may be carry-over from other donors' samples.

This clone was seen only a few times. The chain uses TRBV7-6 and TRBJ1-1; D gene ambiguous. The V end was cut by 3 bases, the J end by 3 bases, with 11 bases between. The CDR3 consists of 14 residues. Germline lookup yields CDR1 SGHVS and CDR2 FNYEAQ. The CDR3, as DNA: TGTGCCAGCAGCTTCGACGCTCTCTACACTGAAGCTTTCTTT. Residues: CASSFDALYTEAFF. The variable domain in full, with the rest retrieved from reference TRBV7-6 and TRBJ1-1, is GAGVSQSPRYKVTKRGQDVALRCDPISGHVSLYWYRQALGQGPEFLTYFNYEAQQDKSGLPNDRFSAERPEGSISTLTIQRTEQRDSAMYRCASSFDALYTEAFFGQGTRLTVV.

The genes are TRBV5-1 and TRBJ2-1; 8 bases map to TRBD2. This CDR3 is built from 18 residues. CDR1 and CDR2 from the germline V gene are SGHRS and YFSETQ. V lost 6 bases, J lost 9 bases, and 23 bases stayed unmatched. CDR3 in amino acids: CASNGGWTSSERGGEQFF. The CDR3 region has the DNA TGCGCCAGCAATGGAGGGTGGACTAGCTCCGAGCGGGGCGGTGAGCAGTTCTTC.

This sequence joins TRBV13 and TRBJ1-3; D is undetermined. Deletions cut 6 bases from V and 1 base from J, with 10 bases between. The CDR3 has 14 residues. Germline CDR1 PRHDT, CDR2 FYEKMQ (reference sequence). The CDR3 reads CASRREGSGNTIYF. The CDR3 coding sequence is TGTGCCAGCAGACGGGAAGGGTCTGGAAACACCATATATTTT. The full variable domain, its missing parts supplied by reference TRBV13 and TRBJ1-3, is AAGVIQSPRHLIKEKRETATLKCYPIPRHDTVYWYQQGPGQDPQFLISFYEKMQSDKGSIPDRFSAQQFSDYHSELNMSSLELGDSALYFCASRREGSGNTIYFGEGSWLTVV.

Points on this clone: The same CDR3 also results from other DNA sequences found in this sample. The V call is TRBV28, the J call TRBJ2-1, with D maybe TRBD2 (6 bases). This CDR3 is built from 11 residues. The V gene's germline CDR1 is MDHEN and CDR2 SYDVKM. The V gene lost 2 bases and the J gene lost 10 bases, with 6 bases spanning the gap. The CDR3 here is CASSLGREQFF. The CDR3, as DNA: TGTGCCAGCAGTTTAGGGAGGGAGCAGTTCTTC.

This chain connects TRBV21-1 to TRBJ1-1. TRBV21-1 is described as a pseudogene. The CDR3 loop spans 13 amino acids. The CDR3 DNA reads TGTGCCAGCACCAGAGGTATGAACACTGAAGCTTTCTTT. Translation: CASTRGMNTEAFF.

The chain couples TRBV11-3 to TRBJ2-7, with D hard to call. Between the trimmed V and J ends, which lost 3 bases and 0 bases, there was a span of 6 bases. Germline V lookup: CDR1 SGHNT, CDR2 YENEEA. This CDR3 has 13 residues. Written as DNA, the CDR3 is TGTGCCAGCAGCTTCTCGAGCTCCTACGAGCAGTACTTC. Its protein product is CASSFSSSYEQYF.

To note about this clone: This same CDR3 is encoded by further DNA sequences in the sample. CDR3 amino acids: CASSLGFGGDTEAFF. The CDR3 nucleotides are TGCGCCAGCAGCTTGGGCTTCGGAGGGGACACTGAAGCTTTCTTT. The J gene is TRBJ1-1, the V gene TRBV5-1, with D tentatively TRBD1 (5 bases). Trimming pared 0 bases from V and 3 bases from J, leaving 12 bases between. Germline-derived CDR1 and CDR2 are SGHRS and YFSETQ. The CDR3 runs to 15 residues.

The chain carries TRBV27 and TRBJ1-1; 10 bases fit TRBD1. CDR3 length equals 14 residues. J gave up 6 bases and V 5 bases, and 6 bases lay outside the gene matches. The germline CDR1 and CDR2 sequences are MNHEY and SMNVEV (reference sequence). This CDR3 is CASSLDRGRSEAFF. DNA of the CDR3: TGTGCCAGCAGTCTGGACAGGGGGAGGTCTGAAGCTTTCTTT.

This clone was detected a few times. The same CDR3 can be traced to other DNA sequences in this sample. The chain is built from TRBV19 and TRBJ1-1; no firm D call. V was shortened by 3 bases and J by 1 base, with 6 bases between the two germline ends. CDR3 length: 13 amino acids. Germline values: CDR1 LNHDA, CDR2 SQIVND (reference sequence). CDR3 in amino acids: CASSISGNTEAFF. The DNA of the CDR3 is TGTGCCAGTAGTATTAGTGGGAACACTGAAGCTTTCTTT.

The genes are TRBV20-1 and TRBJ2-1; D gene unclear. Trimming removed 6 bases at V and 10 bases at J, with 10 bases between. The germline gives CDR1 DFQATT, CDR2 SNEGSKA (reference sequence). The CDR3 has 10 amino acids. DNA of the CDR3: TGCAGTGCCTTCTACCGGGAGCAGTTCTTC. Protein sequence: CSAFYREQFF.

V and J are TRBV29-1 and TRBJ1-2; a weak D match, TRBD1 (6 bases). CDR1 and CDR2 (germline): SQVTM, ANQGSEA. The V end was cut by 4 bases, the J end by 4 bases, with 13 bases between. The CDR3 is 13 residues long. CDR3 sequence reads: CSVVADSIYGYTF. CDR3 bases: TGCAGCGTTGTGGCGGACAGCATCTATGGCTACACCTTC.

CDR3 residues: CASSDGGPSGNTIYF. Written as DNA, the CDR3 is TGTGCCAGCAGTGACGGGGGCCCCTCTGGAAACACCATATATTTT. The chain is built from TRBV6-4 and TRBJ1-3; the D gene is possibly TRBD1 (6 bases). The CDR3 has 15 residues. The germline V and J ends were trimmed by 2 bases and 0 bases, with 8 bases remaining between them. In germline, CDR1 is MRHNA, CDR2 SNTAGT.

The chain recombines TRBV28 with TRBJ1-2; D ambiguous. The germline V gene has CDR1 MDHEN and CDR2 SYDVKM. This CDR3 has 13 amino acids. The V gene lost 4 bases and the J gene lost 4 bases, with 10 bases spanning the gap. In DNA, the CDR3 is TGTGCCAGCAGTTCGACGGCGGGCTATGGCTACACCTTC. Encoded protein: CASSSTAGYGYTF.

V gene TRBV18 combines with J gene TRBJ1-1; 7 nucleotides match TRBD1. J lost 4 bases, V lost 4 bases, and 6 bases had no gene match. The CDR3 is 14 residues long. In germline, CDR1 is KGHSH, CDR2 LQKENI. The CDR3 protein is CASSRDRVGTEAFF. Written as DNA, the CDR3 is TGTGCCAGCTCACGTGACAGGGTTGGCACTGAAGCTTTCTTT.

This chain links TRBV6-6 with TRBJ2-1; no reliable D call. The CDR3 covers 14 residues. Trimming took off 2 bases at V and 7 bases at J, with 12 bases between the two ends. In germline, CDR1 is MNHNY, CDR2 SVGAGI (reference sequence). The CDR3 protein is CASSYAAGRNEQFF. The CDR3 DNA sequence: TGTGCCAGCAGTTACGCGGCTGGACGTAATGAGCAGTTCTTC.

The chain's CDR3 is CASSLVRGAQSGYTF. In DNA form, the CDR3 reads TGCGCCAGCAGCTTGGTTCGGGGGGCGCAGTCCGGCTACACCTTC. The chain links TRBV5-1 to TRBJ1-2; tentative D call: TRBD1 (6 bases). V lost 0 bases to trimming and J lost 8 bases, with 17 bases between them. Germline-derived CDR1 and CDR2 are SGHRS and YFSETQ. The CDR3 runs to 15 residues. The full variable domain, its missing parts supplied by reference TRBV5-1 and TRBJ1-2, is KAGVTQTPRYLIKTRGQQVTLSCSPISGHRSVSWYQQTPGQGLQFLFEYFSETQRNKGNFPGRFSGRQFSNSRSEMNVSTLELGDSALYLCASSLVRGAQSGYTFGSGTRLTVV.

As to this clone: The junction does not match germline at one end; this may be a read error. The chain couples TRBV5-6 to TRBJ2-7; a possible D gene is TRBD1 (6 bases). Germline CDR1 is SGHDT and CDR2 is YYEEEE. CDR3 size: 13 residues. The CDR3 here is CTSFGTTSYEQYF. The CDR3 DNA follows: TGTACCAGCTTCGGGACAACTAGTTACGAGCAGTACTTC.

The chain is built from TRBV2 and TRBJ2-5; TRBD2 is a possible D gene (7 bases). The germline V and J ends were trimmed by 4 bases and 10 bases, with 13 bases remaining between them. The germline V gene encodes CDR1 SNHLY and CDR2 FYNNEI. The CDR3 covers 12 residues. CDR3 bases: TGTGCCAGCAGTGCATGGGGGGGCCACCAGTACTTC. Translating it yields CASSAWGGHQYF.

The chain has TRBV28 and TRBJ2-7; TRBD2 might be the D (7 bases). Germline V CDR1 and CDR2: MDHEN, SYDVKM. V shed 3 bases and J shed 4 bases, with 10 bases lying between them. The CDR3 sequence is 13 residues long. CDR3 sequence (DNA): TGTGCCAGCAGTTTCGGGGGGCGGTACGAGCAGTACTTC. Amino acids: CASSFGGRYEQYF.

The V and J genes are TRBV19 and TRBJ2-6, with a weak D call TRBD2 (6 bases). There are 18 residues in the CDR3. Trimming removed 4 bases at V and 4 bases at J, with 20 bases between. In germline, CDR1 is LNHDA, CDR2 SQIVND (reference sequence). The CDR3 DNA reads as TGTGCCAGTAGTAGGGGGGAGGAGGGTGATCCAGGGGCCAACGTCCTGACTTTC. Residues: CASSRGEEGDPGANVLTF.

CDR3 sequence: CASSYGDTRNLRYGYTF. CDR3 bases: TGTGCCAGCAGCTATGGCGACACACGAAACCTTCGCTATGGCTACACCTTC. This chain connects TRBV28 to TRBJ1-2; no clear D. With 6 bases removed from V and 4 bases from J, the gap between germline ends came to 24 bases. CDR1 is MDHEN and CDR2 is SYDVKM in the germline V gene. The CDR3 is 17 residues long.

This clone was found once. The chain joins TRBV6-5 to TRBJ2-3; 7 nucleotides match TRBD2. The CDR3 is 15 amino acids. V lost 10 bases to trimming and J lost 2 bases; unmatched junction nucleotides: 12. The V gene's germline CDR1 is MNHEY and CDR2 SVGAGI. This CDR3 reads CATRDSSGITDTQYF. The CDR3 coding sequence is TGTGCCACCAGAGACTCTAGCGGAATCACAGATACGCAGTATTTT.

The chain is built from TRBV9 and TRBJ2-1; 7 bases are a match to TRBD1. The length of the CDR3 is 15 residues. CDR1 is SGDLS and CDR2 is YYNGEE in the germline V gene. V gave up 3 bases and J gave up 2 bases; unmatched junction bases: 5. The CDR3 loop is CASSAGTAAYNEQFF. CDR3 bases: TGTGCCAGCAGCGCAGGGACAGCGGCCTACAATGAGCAGTTCTTC.